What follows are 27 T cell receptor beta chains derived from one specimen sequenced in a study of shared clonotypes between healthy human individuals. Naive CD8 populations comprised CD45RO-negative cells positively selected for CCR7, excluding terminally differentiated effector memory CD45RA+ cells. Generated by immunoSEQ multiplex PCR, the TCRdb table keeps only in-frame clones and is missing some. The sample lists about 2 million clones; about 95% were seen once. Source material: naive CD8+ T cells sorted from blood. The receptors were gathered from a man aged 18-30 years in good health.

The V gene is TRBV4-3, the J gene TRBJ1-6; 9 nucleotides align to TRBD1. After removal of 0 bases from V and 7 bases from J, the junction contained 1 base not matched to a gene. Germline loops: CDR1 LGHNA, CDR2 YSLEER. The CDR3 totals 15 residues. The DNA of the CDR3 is TGCGCCAGCAGCCAAGATGGACAGGGGAATTCACCCCTCCACTTT. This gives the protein CASSQDGQGNSPLHF.

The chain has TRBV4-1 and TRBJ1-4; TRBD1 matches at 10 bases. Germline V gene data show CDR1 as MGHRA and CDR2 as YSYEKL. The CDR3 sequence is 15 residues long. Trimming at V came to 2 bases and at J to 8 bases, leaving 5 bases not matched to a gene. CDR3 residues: CASSQLGTGDEKLFF. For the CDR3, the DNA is TGCGCCAGCAGCCAATTGGGGACAGGGGACGAAAAACTGTTTTTT.

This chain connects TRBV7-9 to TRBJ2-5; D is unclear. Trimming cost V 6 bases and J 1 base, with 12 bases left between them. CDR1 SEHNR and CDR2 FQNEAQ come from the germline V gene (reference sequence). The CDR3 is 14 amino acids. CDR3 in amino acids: CASSHPATQETQYF. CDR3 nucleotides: TGTGCCAGCAGTCATCCGGCGACCCAAGAGACCCAGTACTTC.

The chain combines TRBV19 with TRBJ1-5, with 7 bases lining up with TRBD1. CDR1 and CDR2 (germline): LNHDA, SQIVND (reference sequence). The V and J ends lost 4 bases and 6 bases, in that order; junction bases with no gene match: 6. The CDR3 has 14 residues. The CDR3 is CASSSRQGSQPQHF. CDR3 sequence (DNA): TGTGCCAGTAGTAGTAGACAGGGAAGTCAGCCCCAGCATTTT.

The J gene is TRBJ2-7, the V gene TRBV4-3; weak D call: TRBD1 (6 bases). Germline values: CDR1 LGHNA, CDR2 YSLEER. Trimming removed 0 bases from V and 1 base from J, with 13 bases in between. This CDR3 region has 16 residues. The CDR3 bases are TGCGCCAGCAGCCAAGATCAAAGGCAGGGGTCCTACGAGCAGTACTTC. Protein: CASSQDQRQGSYEQYF.

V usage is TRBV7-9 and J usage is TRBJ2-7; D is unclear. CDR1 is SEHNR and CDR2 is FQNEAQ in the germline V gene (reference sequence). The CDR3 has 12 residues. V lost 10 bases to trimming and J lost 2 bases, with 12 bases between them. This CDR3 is CATQQDPYEQYF. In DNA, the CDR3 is TGTGCCACCCAGCAGGACCCCTACGAGCAGTACTTC.

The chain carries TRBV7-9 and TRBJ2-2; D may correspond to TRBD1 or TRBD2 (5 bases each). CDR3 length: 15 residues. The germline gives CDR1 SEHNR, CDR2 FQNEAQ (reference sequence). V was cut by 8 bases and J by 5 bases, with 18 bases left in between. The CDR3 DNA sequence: TGTGCCAGCTACAAGGAGGCAGGGTGGACCGGGGAGCTGTTTTTT. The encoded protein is CASYKEAGWTGELFF.

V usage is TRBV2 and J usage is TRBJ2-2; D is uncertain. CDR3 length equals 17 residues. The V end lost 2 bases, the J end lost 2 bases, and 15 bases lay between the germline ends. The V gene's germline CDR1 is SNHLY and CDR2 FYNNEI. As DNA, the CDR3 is TGTGCCAGCAGTGAACAGGACGACCGGTTTAACACCGGGGAGCTGTTTTTT. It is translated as CASSEQDDRFNTGELFF.

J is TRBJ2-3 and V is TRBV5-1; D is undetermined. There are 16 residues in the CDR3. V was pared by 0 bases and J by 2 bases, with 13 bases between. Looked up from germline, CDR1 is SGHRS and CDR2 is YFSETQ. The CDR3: CASSLVPQEDTDTQYF. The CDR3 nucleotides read TGCGCCAGCAGCTTGGTCCCTCAAGAGGACACAGATACGCAGTATTTT. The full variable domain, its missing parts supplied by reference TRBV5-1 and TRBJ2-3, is KAGVTQTPRYLIKTRGQQVTLSCSPISGHRSVSWYQQTPGQGLQFLFEYFSETQRNKGNFPGRFSGRQFSNSRSEMNVSTLELGDSALYLCASSLVPQEDTDTQYFGPGTRLTVL.

CDR3 region: CASSQMPSEQFF. CDR3 bases: TGTGCCAGCAGCCAAATGCCCAGTGAGCAGTTCTTC. The chain is built from TRBV14 and TRBJ2-1; D is ambiguous. CDR3 size: 12 residues. With 2 bases removed from V and 9 bases from J, the gap between germline ends came to 8 bases. Germline V lookup: CDR1 SGHDN, CDR2 FVKESK.

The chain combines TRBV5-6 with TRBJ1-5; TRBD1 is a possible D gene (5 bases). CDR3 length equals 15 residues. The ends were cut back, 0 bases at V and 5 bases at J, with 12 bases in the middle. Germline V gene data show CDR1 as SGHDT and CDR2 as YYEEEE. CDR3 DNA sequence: TGTGCCAGCAGCTTGGGTTCAGGGAGCTATCAGCCCCAGCATTTT. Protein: CASSLGSGSYQPQHF.

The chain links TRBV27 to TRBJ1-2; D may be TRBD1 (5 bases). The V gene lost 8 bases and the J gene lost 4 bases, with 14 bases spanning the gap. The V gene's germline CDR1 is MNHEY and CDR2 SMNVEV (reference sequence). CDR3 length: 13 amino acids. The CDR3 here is CASAPGALYGYTF. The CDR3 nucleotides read TGTGCCAGCGCCCCCGGGGCGCTCTATGGCTACACCTTC.

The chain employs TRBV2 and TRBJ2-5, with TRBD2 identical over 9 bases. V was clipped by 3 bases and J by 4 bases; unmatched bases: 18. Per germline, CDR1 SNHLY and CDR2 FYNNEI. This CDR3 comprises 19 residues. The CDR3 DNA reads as TGTGCCAGCAGTGACGAAGCATCGGCGGGAGGGGGACGGGGAGAGACCCAGTACTTC. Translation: CASSDEASAGGGRGETQYF. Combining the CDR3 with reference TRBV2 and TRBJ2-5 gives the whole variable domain EPEVTQTPSHQVTQMGQEVILRCVPISNHLYFYWYRQILGQKVEFLVSFYNNEISEKSEIFDDQFSVERPDGSNFTLKIRSTKLEDSAMYFCASSDEASAGGGRGETQYFGPGTRLLVL.

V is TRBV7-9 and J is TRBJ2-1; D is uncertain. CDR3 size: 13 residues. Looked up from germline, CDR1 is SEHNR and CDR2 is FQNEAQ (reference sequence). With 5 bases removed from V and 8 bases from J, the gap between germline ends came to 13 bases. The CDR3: CASSLSLGDEQFF. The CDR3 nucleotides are TGTGCCAGCAGCCTCTCCCTTGGAGATGAGCAGTTCTTC.

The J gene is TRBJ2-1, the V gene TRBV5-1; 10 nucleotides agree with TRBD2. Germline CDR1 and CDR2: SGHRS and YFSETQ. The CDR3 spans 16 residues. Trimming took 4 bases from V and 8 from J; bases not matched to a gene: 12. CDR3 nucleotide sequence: TGCGCCAGCAGCCCGACCCTAGCGGGAGCCTGGGATGAGCAGTTCTTC. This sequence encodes CASSPTLAGAWDEQFF.

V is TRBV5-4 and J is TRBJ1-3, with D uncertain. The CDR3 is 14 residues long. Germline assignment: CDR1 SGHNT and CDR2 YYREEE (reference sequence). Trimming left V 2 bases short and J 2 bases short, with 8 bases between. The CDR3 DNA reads TGTGCCAGCAGCTTAGCGGGCCCTGGAAACACCATATATTTT. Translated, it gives CASSLAGPGNTIYF.

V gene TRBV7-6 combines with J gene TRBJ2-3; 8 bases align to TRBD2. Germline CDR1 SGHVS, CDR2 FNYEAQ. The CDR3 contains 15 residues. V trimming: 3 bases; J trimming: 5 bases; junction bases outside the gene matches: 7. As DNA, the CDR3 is TGTGCCAGCAGCTTGGCGGGGGGAGACTTAGATACGCAGTATTTT. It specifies CASSLAGGDLDTQYF.

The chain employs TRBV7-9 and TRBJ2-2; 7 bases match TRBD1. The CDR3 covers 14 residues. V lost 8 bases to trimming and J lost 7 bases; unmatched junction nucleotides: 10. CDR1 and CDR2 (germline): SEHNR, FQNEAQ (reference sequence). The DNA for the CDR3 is TGTGCCAGCGCCACAGGGGTTGGGGACGGGGAGCTGTTTTTT. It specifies CASATGVGDGELFF.

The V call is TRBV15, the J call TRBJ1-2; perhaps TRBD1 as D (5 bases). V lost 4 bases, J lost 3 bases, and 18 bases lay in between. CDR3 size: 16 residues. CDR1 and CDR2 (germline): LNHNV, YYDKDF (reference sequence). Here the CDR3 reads CATSKTETLLYYGYTF. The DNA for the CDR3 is TGTGCCACCAGCAAGACAGAAACGCTACTCTACTATGGCTACACCTTC.

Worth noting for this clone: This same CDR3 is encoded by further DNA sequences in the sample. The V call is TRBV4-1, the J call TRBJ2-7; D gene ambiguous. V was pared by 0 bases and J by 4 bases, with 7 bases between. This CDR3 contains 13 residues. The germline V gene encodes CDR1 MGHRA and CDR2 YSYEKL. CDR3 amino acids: CASSQEWGYEQYF. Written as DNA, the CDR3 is TGCGCCAGCAGCCAAGAATGGGGATACGAGCAGTACTTC.

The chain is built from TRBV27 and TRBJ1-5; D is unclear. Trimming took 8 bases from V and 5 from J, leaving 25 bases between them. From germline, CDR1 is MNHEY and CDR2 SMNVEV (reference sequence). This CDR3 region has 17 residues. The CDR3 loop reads CASRPGRLTRIDQPQHF. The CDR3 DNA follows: TGTGCCAGCCGACCAGGACGTTTAACTAGGATAGATCAGCCCCAGCATTTT.

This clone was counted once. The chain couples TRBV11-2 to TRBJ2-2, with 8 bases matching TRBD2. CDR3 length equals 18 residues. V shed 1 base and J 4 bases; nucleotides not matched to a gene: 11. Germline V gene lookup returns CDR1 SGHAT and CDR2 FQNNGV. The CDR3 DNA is TGTGCCAGCAGCTTAGTGAGGACGGGGGGGGCCCTCACCGGGGAGCTGTTTTTT. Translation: CASSLVRTGGALTGELFF.

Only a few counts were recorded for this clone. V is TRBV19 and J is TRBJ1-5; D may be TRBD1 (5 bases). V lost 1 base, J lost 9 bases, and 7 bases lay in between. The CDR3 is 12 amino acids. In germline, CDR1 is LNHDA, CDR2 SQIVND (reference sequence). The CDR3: CASSIGGGPQHF. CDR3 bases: TGTGCCAGTAGTATAGGGGGGGGGCCCCAGCATTTT.

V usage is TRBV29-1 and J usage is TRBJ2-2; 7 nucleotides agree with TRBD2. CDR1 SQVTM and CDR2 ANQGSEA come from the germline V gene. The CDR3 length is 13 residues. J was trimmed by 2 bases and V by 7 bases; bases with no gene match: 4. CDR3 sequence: CSGGGFNTGELFF. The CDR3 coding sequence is TGCAGCGGCGGGGGATTTAACACCGGGGAGCTGTTTTTT.

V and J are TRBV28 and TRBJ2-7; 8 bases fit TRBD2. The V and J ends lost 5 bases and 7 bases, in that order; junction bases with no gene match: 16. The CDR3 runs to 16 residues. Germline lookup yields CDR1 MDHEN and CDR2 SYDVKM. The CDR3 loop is CASSPPGGLGSGEQYF. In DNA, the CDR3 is TGTGCCAGCAGTCCCCCGGGGGGACTAGGGTCGGGAGAGCAGTACTTC.

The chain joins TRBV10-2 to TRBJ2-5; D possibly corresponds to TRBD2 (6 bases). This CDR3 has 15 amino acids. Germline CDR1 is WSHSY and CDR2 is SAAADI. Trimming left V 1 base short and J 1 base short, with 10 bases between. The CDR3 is CASSELRGTQETQYF. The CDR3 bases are TGCGCCAGCAGTGAGTTGCGGGGTACCCAAGAGACCCAGTACTTC.

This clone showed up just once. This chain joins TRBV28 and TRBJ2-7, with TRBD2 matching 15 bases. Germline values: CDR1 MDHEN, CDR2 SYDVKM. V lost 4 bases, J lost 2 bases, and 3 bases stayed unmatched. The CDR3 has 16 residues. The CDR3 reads CASSSGTSGGPYEQYF. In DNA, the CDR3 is TGTGCCAGCAGTTCCGGGACTAGCGGGGGGCCCTACGAGCAGTACTTC.